Given below is one TCR beta chain in context. Its target is not known. This sample was included in a study of CD8 T cells in Susac syndrome. Study-level findings and limits: It was acknowledged in the study that the number of individuals who were included in its TCR sequencing and HLA analysis was relatively small.

With random hexamers, reverse transcription was performed on 0.5 to 1 ug of RNA. A multiplex approach, immunoSEQ multiplex PCR, amplified TCR beta CDR3 across 54 Vbeta and 13 Jbeta. Each CDR3 protein gets one entry after TCRdb re-called the immunoSEQ multiplex PCR reads with MiXCR. The sample has 140,000 or so distinct CDR3 sequences, approximately 95% seen once; the top ten hold around 0.12%. Sequencing of TCR beta was performed on blood CD8+ and CD4+ T cells. Sequencing used CD4+ T cells from PBMCs. The receptor's source is a human donor with multiple sclerosis.

The CDR3 coding sequence is TGTGCCACCAGTGATAGTGCCGGGACACCTTACACCTTC. It translates to CATSDSAGTPYTF. The genes are TRBV24-1 and TRBJ1-2, with D maybe TRBD1 (6 bases). Germline lookup yields CDR1 KGHDR and CDR2 SFDVKD. CDR3 length equals 13 residues. Between the trimmed V and J ends, which lost 3 bases and 11 bases, there was a span of 15 bases.